The present T cell receptor (beta chain) was sequenced within a study of blood T cell repertoires in COVID-19. Source study methods: By means of reference gene primer amplification, nucleated cell counts were estimated. Produced via immunoSEQ multiplex PCR; TCRdb's table is partial and in-frame only. V and J calls and clone size are copied from that table; D and trimming were computed from the DNA. The sample holds more than 110,000 clones; almost 80% are singletons and the top ten take over 2.5%. Germline CDR1 reads MGHDK; CDR2 reads SYGVNS. Trimming took 6 bases from V and 5 from J, leaving 16 bases between them. The CDR3 has 15 residues.

V usage is TRBV25-1 and J usage is TRBJ1-4, with D tentatively TRBD1 (5 bases). The sequence was obtained from a woman aged 50 to 60 who had recovered from COVID-19. Input material: PBMCs or T cells enriched from blood (not recorded which). The CDR3 sequence is CASSEQTGKNEKLFF. DNA of the CDR3: TGTGCCAGCAGCGAGCAAACAGGCAAAAATGAAAAACTGTTTTTT.